Each of the 20 T cell receptor beta chains below was sequenced from the same sample in a study of blood T cell repertoires in COVID-19. This table comes from immunoSEQ multiplex PCR, and its TCRdb copy is limited to in-frame clones, with some not included. Of under 250,000 clones in the sample, around 82% were seen once. The sequenced sample was peripheral blood. Receptors were obtained from a man aged 40-50 years with active or convalescent COVID-19.

The V gene is TRBV5-1, the J gene TRBJ1-2; 7 bases are shared with TRBD1. Germline CDR1 and CDR2: SGHRS and YFSETQ. V shed 5 bases, J shed 4 bases, and the junction held 5 bases outside the gene matches. CDR3 length: 13 amino acids. CDR3 DNA: TGCGCCAGCAGGGTGGGACAGTCCTATGGCTACACCTTC. Protein product: CASRVGQSYGYTF.

For the CDR3, the DNA is TGTGCCAGCAGCCAATTACAGGGGGCAGGCTATGGCTACACCTTC. As protein: CASSQLQGAGYGYTF. The J gene is TRBJ1-2, the V gene TRBV11-3, with 9 nucleotides matching TRBD1. This CDR3 comprises 15 residues. The germline V gene encodes CDR1 SGHNT and CDR2 YENEEA. Trimming removed 5 bases from V and 4 bases from J; junction bases left unmatched: 8.

This clone was seen only a few times. CDR3 sequence reads: CASSSTTSGGEQYF. In DNA, the CDR3 is TGTGCCAGCAGCTCAACGACTAGCGGGGGGGAGCAGTACTTC. The rearrangement links TRBV7-2 to TRBJ2-7; TRBD2 agrees at 13 bases. This CDR3 contains 14 residues. With V trimmed by 4 bases and J by 7 bases, 4 bases remained unmatched. Germline V gene lookup returns CDR1 SGHTA and CDR2 FQGNSA.

The rearrangement links TRBV14 to TRBJ1-1, with TRBD1 matching over 9 bases. V lost 10 bases to trimming and J lost 4 bases; unmatched junction nucleotides: 13. This CDR3 is 15 amino acids long. Germline CDR1 is SGHDN and CDR2 is FVKESK. As DNA, the CDR3 is TGTGCCACCCCCCGGGACAGGGTAGCTGGCACTGAAGCTTTCTTT. Translating gives CATPRDRVAGTEAFF.

The chain has TRBV7-2 and TRBJ2-7; D is possibly TRBD2 (5 bases). This CDR3 comprises 15 residues. V lost 5 bases and J lost 0, with 14 bases in between. CDR1 and CDR2 from the germline V gene are SGHTA and FQGNSA. The CDR3 here is CASSPGRENSYEQYF. The CDR3, as DNA: TGTGCCAGCAGCCCTGGTAGGGAGAACTCCTACGAGCAGTACTTC.

This chain links TRBV5-1 with TRBJ2-7; 14 bases line up with TRBD2. The CDR3 contains 15 residues. Germline V gene data show CDR1 as SGHRS and CDR2 as YFSETQ. V shed 3 bases and J 7 bases; nucleotides not matched to a gene: 6. The CDR3 protein is CASSWGLAGVGEQYF. The CDR3 region has the DNA TGCGCCAGCAGCTGGGGACTAGCGGGAGTGGGGGAGCAGTACTTC.

Only a few counts were recorded for this clone. The sample carries other DNA sequences with the same CDR3. This chain connects TRBV7-9 to TRBJ1-4; 9 bases are shared with TRBD1. With 5 bases clipped from V and 5 bases from J, the junction kept 6 bases outside the gene matches. Germline CDR1 reads SEHNR; CDR2 reads FQNEAQ (reference sequence). The CDR3 has 15 amino acids. The CDR3 DNA sequence: TGTGCCAGCAGCCCAGGGACAGGGCTCAATGAAAAACTGTTTTTT. Translation: CASSPGTGLNEKLFF.

Written as DNA, the CDR3 is TGTGCCAGCAGCTTAGGAGGGACAGGGGACTACACCTTC. It is translated as CASSLGGTGDYTF. The V gene is TRBV7-2, the J gene TRBJ1-2; 10 nucleotides align to TRBD1. The germline gives CDR1 SGHTA, CDR2 FQGNSA. With 1 base clipped from V and 10 bases from J, the junction kept 3 bases outside the gene matches. This CDR3 is built from 13 residues.

This clone was picked up a small number of times. The gene calls are TRBV7-6 and TRBJ2-7; possibly TRBD1 for D (6 bases). V was shortened by 5 bases and J by 7 bases, with 21 bases between the two germline ends. The germline V gene has CDR1 SGHVS and CDR2 FNYEAQ. The CDR3 length is 15 residues. CDR3 in DNA: TGTGCCAGCAGCCCAACCGGACAGAACCTGGGAGAGCAGTACTTC. This encodes CASSPTGQNLGEQYF.

The V and J genes are TRBV14 and TRBJ2-1; no clear D. CDR1 is SGHDN, CDR2 FVKESK, per germline. The CDR3 contains 11 residues. Trimming removed 3 bases from V and 14 bases from J, with 11 bases in between. The CDR3 is CASSQGSMEFF. The CDR3, as DNA: TGTGCCAGCAGCCAGGGTAGCATGGAGTTCTTC.

The chain recombines TRBV19 with TRBJ2-2, with TRBD1 matching 9 bases. The CDR3 runs 16 residues. Germline lookup yields CDR1 LNHDA and CDR2 SQIVND (reference sequence). Unmatched junction bases numbered 8, after V lost 4 bases and J lost 5 bases. In nucleotides, the CDR3 is TGTGCCAGTAGTACATCCGGGACAGGGAGGACCGGGGAGCTGTTTTTT. Protein product: CASSTSGTGRTGELFF.

This clone was observed many times. The gene calls are TRBV4-1 and TRBJ1-1; TRBD1 is a possible D gene (5 bases). Germline CDR1 and CDR2: MGHRA and YSYEKL. This CDR3 has 13 amino acids. Trimming took 3 bases from V and 5 from J, leaving 10 bases between them. CDR3 coding DNA: TGCGCCAGCAGCCATTCCCAGGGTACTGAAGCTTTCTTT. Translated: CASSHSQGTEAFF.

The rearrangement uses TRBV4-3 and TRBJ1-2, with 7 bases lining up with TRBD1. J lost 4 bases, V lost 0 bases, and 5 bases had no gene match. This CDR3 has 15 residues. Germline CDR1 is LGHNA and CDR2 is YSLEER. The CDR3 nucleotides read TGCGCCAGCAGCCAAGAGACAGGGAAGGGCTATGGCTACACCTTC. Translating gives CASSQETGKGYGYTF.

The rearrangement uses TRBV27 and TRBJ1-2; the match to TRBD1 covers 9 bases. This CDR3 contains 15 residues. The germline CDR1 and CDR2 sequences are MNHEY and SMNVEV (reference sequence). V gave up 6 bases and J gave up 4 bases; unmatched junction bases: 9. CDR3 loop: CASSPGQGLGYGYTF. The CDR3 DNA is TGTGCCAGCAGCCCAGGACAGGGGCTAGGCTATGGCTACACCTTC.

The V gene is TRBV3-1 (or the pseudogene TRBV3-2), the J gene TRBJ2-5; D might be TRBD2 (5 bases). Trimming pared 4 bases from V and 2 bases from J, leaving 14 bases between. The CDR3 has 15 amino acids. CDR1 and CDR2 (germline): LGHDT, YNNKEL (reference sequence). The CDR3 is CASSPIWTAQETQYF. CDR3 nucleotide sequence: TGTGCCAGCAGCCCCATATGGACTGCACAAGAGACCCAGTACTTC.

CDR3 protein: CASSLDPSRNQPQHF. The CDR3 DNA reads TGTGCCAGCAGCTTAGATCCTAGTCGCAATCAGCCCCAGCATTTT. The rearrangement joins TRBV7-2 to TRBJ1-5; D gene uncertain. The germline gives CDR1 SGHTA, CDR2 FQGNSA. Trimming took off 1 base at V and 2 bases at J, with 9 bases between the two ends. The CDR3 has 15 amino acids.

V is TRBV7-9 and J is TRBJ1-2; D remains unclear. Trimming took off 10 bases at V and 5 bases at J, with 14 bases between the two ends. Looked up from germline, CDR1 is SEHNR and CDR2 is FQNEAQ (reference sequence). The CDR3 is 12 residues long. CDR3 sequence (DNA): TGTGCCACATCCCGGGGAGTTTATGGCTACACCTTC. Its protein is CATSRGVYGYTF.

The genes are TRBV24-1 and TRBJ2-2; 8 nucleotides agree with TRBD1. The CDR3 has 15 amino acids. Germline values: CDR1 KGHDR, CDR2 SFDVKD. The J segment lost 4 bases and the V segment lost 5 bases, leaving 5 bases of the junction unmatched. The CDR3 spells CATSAGTGGTGELFF. CDR3 bases: TGTGCCACCAGTGCCGGGACAGGTGGCACCGGGGAGCTGTTTTTT.

The V and J genes are TRBV7-3 and TRBJ1-1; TRBD1 agrees at 7 bases. V trimming: 3 bases; J trimming: 8 bases; junction bases outside the gene matches: 21. The CDR3 totals 18 residues. Germline values: CDR1 SGHTA, CDR2 FQGTGA. As DNA, the CDR3 is TGTGCCAGCAGCTTCAGACAGGGCGCCCTTTGGACCCTAGGCGAAGCTTTCTTT. Protein product: CASSFRQGALWTLGEAFF.

J is TRBJ2-1 and V is TRBV5-1; TRBD2 might be the D (6 bases). The germline CDR1 and CDR2 sequences are SGHRS and YFSETQ. The ends were cut back, 4 bases at V and 7 bases at J, with 12 bases in the middle. There are 13 residues in the CDR3. The CDR3 sequence: CASSLRTTNEQFF. CDR3 in DNA: TGCGCCAGCAGCCTACGGACTACGAATGAGCAGTTCTTC.